The 21 T cell receptor beta chains listed next were all sequenced from one sample in a study of cytomegalovirus exposure and HLA in healthy donors. PCR was performed using 60 Vbeta and 13 Jbeta primers. Assay: immunoSEQ multiplex PCR; the TCRdb copy retains only in-frame clones and omits some. The sample yields 100,000 or so clones, about 80% seen once. The sample taken for sequencing was PBMCs. The receptors here all came from a man in his forties in good health and CMV-seronegative.

The chain couples TRBV27 to TRBJ2-3, with D maybe TRBD1 (6 bases). This CDR3 spans 16 amino acids. Germline loops: CDR1 MNHEY, CDR2 SMNVEV (reference sequence). The V and J ends lost 1 base and 4 bases respectively, with 15 bases between them. The CDR3 nucleotides are TGTGCCAGCAGTTTATTCTCAGGGGCGGGTCCAGATACGCAGTATTTT. Its protein is CASSLFSGAGPDTQYF.

The chain employs TRBV7-9 and TRBJ1-4; 10 bases line up with TRBD1. This CDR3 is 19 amino acids long. CDR1 SEHNR and CDR2 FQNEAQ come from the germline V gene (reference sequence). V lost 4 bases and J lost 2; bases outside the gene matches: 13. CDR3 DNA sequence: TGTGCCAGCAGCTCCCCGGGACAGGGGTTGTCAGGGACTAATGAAAAACTGTTTTTT. This encodes CASSSPGQGLSGTNEKLFF.

In its sample, this clone was seen a few times. The chain recombines TRBV15 with TRBJ1-4; D uncertain. V lost 0 bases, J lost 9 bases, and 5 bases lay in between. The germline V gene encodes CDR1 LNHNV and CDR2 YYDKDF (reference sequence). CDR3 size: 12 residues. The CDR3 here is CATSREQQKLFF. The CDR3 DNA sequence: TGTGCCACCAGCAGAGAACAGCAAAAACTGTTTTTT.

The chain couples TRBV6-5 to TRBJ1-1; TRBD1 matches 8 bases. The CDR3 spans 13 residues. The V gene's germline CDR1 is MNHEY and CDR2 SVGAGI. V shed 6 bases and J 5 bases; nucleotides not matched to a gene: 5. CDR3 amino acids: CASRRTGQTEAFF. CDR3 sequence (DNA): TGTGCCAGCAGGAGGACAGGGCAGACTGAAGCTTTCTTT.

The J gene is TRBJ2-2, the V gene TRBV19, with TRBD1 matching over 7 bases. The trim removed 7 bases at V and 0 bases at J, leaving 5 bases unmatched. CDR1 is LNHDA, CDR2 SQIVND, per germline (reference sequence). This CDR3 has 15 amino acids. CDR3: CASKTGTANTGELFF. As DNA, the CDR3 is TGTGCCAGTAAGACCGGGACAGCGAACACCGGGGAGCTGTTTTTT.

The chain joins TRBV7-9 to TRBJ1-3; TRBD1 matches at 12 bases. From germline, CDR1 is SEHNR and CDR2 FQNEAQ (reference sequence). This CDR3 comprises 16 residues. CDR3 residues: CSVSGTGGREGNTIYF. CDR3 coding DNA: TGTTCCGTCTCCGGGACAGGGGGCCGCGAGGGAAACACCATATATTTT. Full variable domain (outside the CDR3, taken from reference TRBV7-9 and TRBJ1-3): DTGVSQNPRHKITKRGQNVTFRCDPISEHNRLYWYRQTLGQGPEFLTYFQNEAQLEKSRLLSDRFSAERPKGSFSTLEIQRTEQGDSAMYLCSVSGTGGREGNTIYFGEGSWLTVV.

This chain connects TRBV6-5 to TRBJ1-1; D gene ambiguous. The length of the CDR3 is 13 residues. Germline CDR1 reads MNHEY; CDR2 reads SVGAGI. The V end lost 1 base, the J end lost 4 bases, and 7 bases lay between the germline ends. The CDR3 DNA reads TGTGCCAGCAGTTACTGGGCTGGCACTGAAGCTTTCTTT. Translated, it gives CASSYWAGTEAFF.

Note on this clone: The same CDR3 also results from other DNA sequences found in this sample. J is TRBJ2-2 and V is TRBV4-3; TRBD2 aligns across 16 bases. CDR3 size: 17 residues. The ends lost 3 bases at V and 6 bases at J; junction bases unmatched: 4. The germline V gene encodes CDR1 LGHNA and CDR2 YSLEER. The CDR3 DNA is TGCGCCAGCAGCCAGGGCGGGACTAGCGGGGGGGCCGGGGAGCTGTTTTTT. Its translation: CASSQGGTSGGAGELFF.

The chain uses TRBV23-1 and TRBJ2-7, with D possibly TRBD2 on 5 matching bases. TRBV23-1 is treated as an ORF (open reading frame) with a function not yet certain. V gave up 4 bases and J gave up 2 bases, with 9 bases separating them. This CDR3 comprises 13 residues. CDR3 residues: CASSLLAPYEQYV. CDR3 coding DNA: TGCGCCAGCAGTCTGCTAGCACCCTACGAGCAGTACGTC.

The rearrangement joins TRBV10-2 to TRBJ2-5, with a possible D match to TRBD2 (6 bases). TRBJ2-7 matches the DNA end more closely, so the J call is doubtful. The germline V gene encodes CDR1 WSHSY and CDR2 SAAADI. The CDR3 totals 14 residues. For the CDR3, the DNA is TGCGCCAGCAGCTCCCCCGGGGAGGTGGTCGAGCAGTACTTC. Translation gives CASSSPGEVVEQYF.

This clone has only one observation. This chain connects TRBV5-1 to TRBJ1-6; 7 bases align to TRBD1. Germline CDR1 reads SGHRS; CDR2 reads YFSETQ. V gave up 3 bases and J gave up 8 bases; unmatched junction bases: 2. The CDR3 extends over 13 amino acids. CDR3 sequence: CASSSGTDSPLHF. The CDR3 coding sequence is TGCGCCAGCAGCTCCGGGACAGATTCACCCCTCCACTTT.

The V gene is TRBV5-6, the J gene TRBJ1-2; 8 bases map to TRBD1. The germline CDR1 and CDR2 sequences are SGHDT and YYEEEE. The trim removed 4 bases at V and 5 bases at J, leaving 4 bases unmatched. The length of the CDR3 is 13 residues. Written as DNA, the CDR3 is TGTGCCAGCAGCCGGGACAGGTATTATGGCTACACCTTC. It encodes CASSRDRYYGYTF.

This clone showed up just once. V gene TRBV4-3 combines with J gene TRBJ2-1; D not certain. This CDR3 contains 16 residues. CDR1 and CDR2 (germline): LGHNA, YSLEER. V was trimmed by 0 bases and J by 4 bases, leaving 13 bases between them. This chain's CDR3 is CASSQDRQARYNEQFF. The CDR3 nucleotides read TGCGCCAGCAGCCAAGATAGGCAGGCACGATACAATGAGCAGTTCTTC.

This clone has a handful of counts. This chain joins TRBV11-2 and TRBJ1-2, with TRBD1 matching 7 bases. Germline loops: CDR1 SGHAT, CDR2 FQNNGV. Trimming took 5 bases from V and 7 from J; bases not matched to a gene: 16. The CDR3 loop spans 16 amino acids. For the CDR3, the DNA is TGTGCCAGCAGCCTAACCGGCGGACAGGTCGGACTTGGCTACACCTTC. Its translation is CASSLTGGQVGLGYTF.

The chain is built from TRBV6-5 and TRBJ2-1; 10 nucleotides align to TRBD2. Germline CDR1 and CDR2: MNHEY and SVGAGI. V dropped 5 bases and J dropped 3; count of bases not matched to a gene: 4. The CDR3 loop spans 15 amino acids. CDR3 sequence reads: CASSLAGAYYNEQFF. CDR3 sequence (DNA): TGTGCCAGCAGTCTAGCGGGGGCGTACTACAATGAGCAGTTCTTC.

A note on this clone: This same CDR3 is encoded by further DNA sequences in the sample. The V and J genes are TRBV11-2 and TRBJ2-3; the D gene is possibly TRBD2 (6 bases). V lost 5 bases, J lost 2 bases, and 11 bases lay in between. The CDR3 sequence is 14 residues long. Germline V gene lookup returns CDR1 SGHAT and CDR2 FQNNGV. In DNA form, the CDR3 reads TGTGCCAGCAGCCCTCGGGGGACCACAGATACGCAGTATTTT. Translated, it gives CASSPRGTTDTQYF.

V usage is TRBV7-3 and J usage is TRBJ1-1; TRBD1 aligns across 7 bases. Trimming cost V 5 bases and J 3 bases; bases outside gene matches: 3. The CDR3 sequence is 13 residues long. Germline-derived CDR1 and CDR2 are SGHTA and FQGTGA. In nucleotides, the CDR3 is TGTGCCAGCAGCCGTACAGGGGACACTGAAGCTTTCTTT. It encodes CASSRTGDTEAFF.

J is TRBJ2-3 and V is TRBV30, with D perhaps matching TRBD2 (6 bases). Germline CDR1 is GTSNPN and CDR2 is SVGIG (reference sequence). This CDR3 comprises 14 residues. V lost 4 bases and J lost 5, with 16 bases in between. The CDR3 loop is CAWTWGREVDTQYF. In DNA form, the CDR3 reads TGTGCCTGGACCTGGGGTAGGGAGGTAGATACGCAGTATTTT.

V is TRBV5-5 and J is TRBJ2-7; 7 nucleotides line up with TRBD2. J was trimmed by 4 bases and V by 0 bases; bases with no gene match: 10. CDR1 is SGHKS and CDR2 is YYEKEE in the germline V gene (reference sequence). The CDR3 consists of 16 residues. The CDR3: CASSLAPASGVYEQYV. CDR3 nucleotide sequence: TGTGCCAGCAGCTTGGCCCCGGCTAGCGGTGTTTACGAGCAGTACGTC.

The chain uses TRBV5-4 and TRBJ2-5; D possibly corresponds to TRBD2 (6 bases). CDR1 and CDR2 (germline): SGHNT, YYREEE (reference sequence). This CDR3 has 16 amino acids. V was trimmed by 0 bases and J by 8 bases, leaving 20 bases between them. The CDR3 is CASSLAGGIVGKTQYF. The DNA of the CDR3 is TGTGCCAGCAGCTTGGCCGGGGGTATCGTTGGGAAAACCCAGTACTTC.

This sequence joins TRBV19 and TRBJ2-5, with D maybe TRBD2 (5 bases). The CDR3 consists of 15 residues. Trimming pared 4 bases from V and 0 bases from J, leaving 12 bases between. Germline V gene sequence: CDR1 LNHDA, CDR2 SQIVND (reference sequence). The CDR3 sequence: CASSNPSSHQETQYF. In DNA, the CDR3 is TGTGCCAGTAGTAATCCTAGCTCCCACCAAGAGACCCAGTACTTC.